This T cell receptor beta chain was sequenced during a study of blood T cell repertoires in COVID-19. As for the study in general: Sites in the United States, Italy and Spain provided acute and convalescent COVID-19 samples.

Original handling: Researchers report that nucleated cell counts were estimated from reference gene primer amplification. Here immunoSEQ multiplex PCR was the method, and the copy in TCRdb shows in-frame clones only, minus some. V, J and clone size reflect that table, while D and trimming were determined from the DNA. The repertoire has 130,000 to 150,000 clones, roughly 85% of them found once; the top ten carry roughly 8%. The V end lost 8 bases, the J end lost 0 bases, and 11 bases lay between the germline ends. The germline V gene has CDR1 SNHLY and CDR2 FYNNEI. This CDR3 has 14 amino acids. This receptor was identified in a woman aged 60 to 75 with COVID-19, enrolled during active disease. The chain employs TRBV2 and TRBJ1-5, with a tentative D call TRBD1 (6 bases). Sequencing was done on a sample of peripheral blood. The CDR3 loop is CASHTGYSNQPQHF. CDR3 in DNA: TGTGCCAGCCATACAGGGTATAGCAATCAGCCCCAGCATTTT.